Listed here is a single TCR beta chain. The target antigen is unknown. This record comes from a study of OX40 agonist ivuxolimab in advanced cancers. Study details: Ivuxolimab, an antibody that agonizes OX40 (CD134), was administered to the patients. At approximately 80% male, the cohort had a mean age of around 56 years, ranging from 23 to 79. Patients with prior anti-PD-1, anti-PD-L1 or anti-CTLA-4 therapy were eligible; less than 50% had some.

CDR1 and CDR2 from the germline V gene are GTSNPN and SVGIG (reference sequence). This CDR3 has 18 residues. V was clipped by 5 bases and J by 8 bases, with 33 bases between them. Study-level findings and limits: Both blood CD4+ and CD8+ T cells showed clonal growth by week 6 at 0.1 to 3.0 mg/kg.

The repertoire was sequenced with immunoSEQ multiplex PCR; TCRdb's copy has only in-frame clones and lacks some. This sample carries approximately 82,000 clones, 75% to 90% of them seen once, and the ten largest clones take 0.75% to 0.85%. This specimen was CD4+ or CD8+ T cells sorted from blood, taken in a trial of the OX40 agonist ivuxolimab. The TCR originated in an adult with an advanced solid tumor such as melanoma, head and neck, liver or kidney cancer. The chain couples TRBV30 to TRBJ1-2; possible D gene TRBD1, 6 bases. The CDR3 protein is CAWLLGARGPEAGRGYTF. CDR3 nucleotide sequence: TGTGCCTGGCTTTTGGGGGCGCGAGGCCCCGAGGCAGGCCGGGGCTACACCTTC.